Sequencing of this TCR beta chain was carried out in a study of cytomegalovirus exposure and HLA in healthy donors. Overall study: As released early, the data held around 80 million unique TCRs from HLA-typed donors. Study-level results: Reports state that TCR beta sequences accurately predicted most subjects' HLA-A and HLA-B alleles. CMV antigen specificity was confirmed in vitro for a few CMV-associated chains. CMV serostatus was the only recorded immune exposure for donors.

Germline V lookup: CDR1 SNHLY, CDR2 FYNNEI. The V gene lost 2 bases and the J gene lost 8 bases, with 21 bases spanning the gap. The CDR3 runs to 16 residues. PCR used 60 Vbeta primers and 13 Jbeta primers. This table comes from immunoSEQ multiplex PCR, and its TCRdb copy is limited to in-frame clones, with some not included. The table lists about 140,000 clones, roughly 79% of them singletons, with around 1.9% in the top ten. Notes on this clone: Its cognate antigen is unknown.

The sequence was collected from a woman between 40 and 55 years old in good health and CMV-seronegative. J is TRBJ1-1 and V is TRBV2, with D maybe TRBD1 (6 bases). The sample taken for sequencing was PBMCs. CDR3 protein: CASSEQPGAYGVEAFF. DNA for the CDR3: TGTGCCAGCAGTGAACAGCCAGGGGCGTATGGGGTAGAAGCTTTCTTT.